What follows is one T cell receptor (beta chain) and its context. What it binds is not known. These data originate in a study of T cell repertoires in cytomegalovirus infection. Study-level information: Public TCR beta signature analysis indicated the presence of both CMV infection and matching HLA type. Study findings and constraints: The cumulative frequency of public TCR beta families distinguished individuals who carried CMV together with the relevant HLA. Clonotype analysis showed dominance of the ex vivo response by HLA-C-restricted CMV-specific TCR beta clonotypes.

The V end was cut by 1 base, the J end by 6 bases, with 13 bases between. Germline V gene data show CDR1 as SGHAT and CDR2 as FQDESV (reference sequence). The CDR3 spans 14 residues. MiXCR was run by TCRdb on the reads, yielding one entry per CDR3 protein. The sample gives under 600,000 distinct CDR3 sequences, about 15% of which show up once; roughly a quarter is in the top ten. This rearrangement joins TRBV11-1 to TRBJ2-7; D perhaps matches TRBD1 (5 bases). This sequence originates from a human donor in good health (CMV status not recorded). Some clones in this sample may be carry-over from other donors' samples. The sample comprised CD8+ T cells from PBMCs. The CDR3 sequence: CASSLVRGAREQYF. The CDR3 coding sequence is TGTGCCAGCAGCTTAGTGCGTGGGGCCCGCGAGCAGTACTTC.